The rows below give T cell receptor beta chains drawn from one sample of a study of identical twins. TCRdb redid the calling of the 5' RACE reads with MiXCR, one entry per CDR3 protein. This sample has 250,000 or so distinct CDR3 sequences, with roughly 7% found just once. The sample was also reused in another study, on yellow fever vaccine responses in identical twins.

Specimen: memory (CD45RO+) T cells sorted from blood. These receptors originate from a woman aged 18-29 years in good health. Each CDR3 is given with its conserved first and last residue.

V gene | CDR3 length | CDR3 protein
TRBV15 | 16 | CATSRDGSPGTDTQYF
TRBV5-1 | 11 | CASSVGTEAFF
TRBV3-1 | 18 | CASTQDFPGTASGNTIYF
TRBV6-1 | 15 | CASSKDLQSIPSRYF
TRBV3-1 | 15 | CASSQVGAGNYGYTF
TRBV24-1 | 17 | CATSDSPGQEFTDTQYF
TRBV7-2 | 15 | CASSQGGTSGHEQFF
TRBV20-1 | 17 | CSAYTGTVTASTDTQYF
TRBV9 | 15 | CASSDGLAGTYEQYF
TRBV10-3 | 15 | CAISEPGTEGKGYTF
TRBV20-1 | 14 | CSATWSSELHEQFF
TRBV3-1 | 13 | CASSQGAGTEAFF
TRBV7-6 | 14 | CASSSPGQALQAFF
TRBV20-1 | 16 | CSARDRRAGASDTQYF
TRBV12-3/TRBV12-4 | 15 | CASRRQGRDTGELFF
TRBV2 | 16 | CASTVVGRAETDTQYF
TRBV5-1 | 15 | CASSLGPSGSYEQYF
TRBV4-2 | 16 | CASSQGARGDSDTQYF
TRBV2 | 15 | CASSGTVSGANVLTF
TRBV5-1 | 17 | CASSLRLAGVYTDTQYF
TRBV29-1 | 15 | CSVPRTRGNTDTQYF
TRBV7-2 | 13 | CASSMGRGTEAFF
TRBV12-5 | 14 | CASGPGLNTDTQYF
TRBV20-1 | 14 | CSANGQVSNTEAFF
TRBV20-1 | 13 | CSPMKTNTGELFF
TRBV4-2 | 16 | CASSLSSGGPEYEQYF
TRBV5-5 | 16 | CASSLTGVAINQPQHF
TRBV14 | 14 | CASSHGGAFREQFF
TRBV5-1 | 13 | CASSLNMNTEAFF
TRBV20-1 | 15 | CSASFGALAKNIQYF
TRBV20-1 | 14 | CSASTPLAGPEQYF
TRBV7-8 | 15 | CASSSSGQAYNEQFF
TRBV4-1 | 13 | CASSPRATDTQYF
TRBV25-1 | 15 | CASSDGGGGQSTIYF
TRBV11-1 | 20 | CASSLVGGRAGISSYNEQFF
TRBV12-3/TRBV12-4 | 15 | CASRRRDRVGDTQYF
TRBV6-6 | 12 | CASSGTAYEQYF
TRBV6-5 | 14 | CASSYSWGAETQYF
TRBV14 | 15 | CASSQSSGNAYEQYF
TRBV7-2 | 17 | CASSPTQRGGTKNIQYF
TRBV6-1 | 16 | CASSEERRSTNEKLFF
TRBV7-9 | 13 | CASNQGDTGELFF
TRBV6-5 | 18 | CASSYLETGVIYNSPLHF
TRBV5-1 | 15 | CASSLALRMNTEAFF
TRBV7-2 | 15 | CASSLGGRAHNEQFF
TRBV20-1 | 13 | CSARGQTNQPQHF
TRBV13 | 13 | CASSFGSLGEQYF
TRBV2 | 12 | CASKGINYGYTF
TRBV27 | 15 | CASSLLNSGANVLTF
TRBV7-2 | 15 | CASSLTTGGNYGYTF
TRBV6-1 | 15 | CARPGTTFEWFEQFF
TRBV14 | 19 | CASSQGRKGYRLFAYEQYF
TRBV10-3 | 13 | CATSDRAYNEQFF
TRBV5-5 | 18 | CASRPLAGGLMEYNEQFF
TRBV12-3/TRBV12-4 | 16 | CASSLTPGGSTDTQYF
TRBV7-8 | 15 | CASSPGRHSGNTIYF
TRBV20-1 | 13 | CSTEVGGRTEAFF